These T cell receptor beta chains were read from a single sample in a study of blood T cells in healthy people across ages. TCRdb reanalysed the 5' RACE reads using MiXCR and keeps one entry per CDR3 protein. The sample shows 650,000 to 1,000,000 distinct CDR3 sequences, less than 60% of them seen only once. Specimen: blood. The receptor source for this set is a man older than 75 in good health. CDR3s include the opening cysteine and the closing phenylalanine or tryptophan. The order of the fields is J gene, V gene, clone size, D gene, CDR3 DNA, CDR3 protein. The D gene is left open where the match is weak. Clone size is given for some rows only: seen once, a few or many times, or a class if the clone is expanded.

>TRBJ2-6|TRBV20-1|NA|NA
TGCAGTGCTAGCATTTGGGCAGGGGGGGACTCTGGGGCCAACGTCCTGACTTTC
CSASIWAGGDSGANVLTF
>TRBJ1-1|TRBV20-1|few|NA
TGCAGTGCCCGGGGGGGTGACACTGAAGCTTTCTTT
CSARGGDTEAFF
>TRBJ2-7|TRBV14|NA|NA
TGTGCCAGCAGCCAAGGGCTACTCTACCCCTACGAGCAGTACTTC
CASSQGLLYPYEQYF
>TRBJ2-5|TRBV11-1|few|TRBD2
TGTGCCAGCAGCTCCGGGACTAGCGGGGAGACCCAGTACTTC
CASSSGTSGETQYF
>TRBJ2-1|TRBV7-3|NA|TRBD2
TGTGCCAGCAGCCCCGATCGGGCTAGCGGGAGGAGGGACAATGGGCAGTTCTTC
CASSPDRASGRRDNGQFF
>TRBJ2-5|TRBV20-1|NA|NA
TGCAGTGCTAGAGCTTTTTCGGGGTCTGAGCAGTACTTC
CSARAFSGSEQYF
>TRBJ2-3|TRBV12-3/TRBV12-4|NA|TRBD2
TGTGCCAGCAGTCCCGGGACTAGCGCGTATTTT
CASSPGTSAYF
>TRBJ1-4|TRBV29-1|NA|NA
TGCAGCGTCGGGAGCGGGGGGTCTGAAAAACTGTTTTTT
CSVGSGGSEKLFF
>TRBJ2-1|TRBV7-2|few|TRBD2
TGTGCCAGCAGCTTAGCGCTACTAGCGGGAGTTTCGGAGCAGTTCTTC
CASSLALLAGVSEQFF
>TRBJ1-5|TRBV20-1|NA|TRBD1
TGCAGTGCTAGTATAGGGGGCCAAAATCAGCCCCAGCATTTT
CSASIGGQNQPQHF
>TRBJ2-3|TRBV6-5|NA|NA
TGTGCCAGCAGTTATTGGGGGATTGAGGATACGCAGTATTTT
CASSYWGIEDTQYF
>TRBJ2-7|TRBV20-1|NA|TRBD1
TGCAGTGCTAATCGGGACAGGGGGGCCGAGCAGTACTTC
CSANRDRGAEQYF
>TRBJ2-7|TRBV11-2|NA|NA
TGTGCCAGCAGCTTAGGACCCACGGGCTACGAGCAGTACTTC
CASSLGPTGYEQYF
>TRBJ2-7|TRBV5-1|NA|TRBD2
TGCGCCAGCAGCCCCCGCACTCCGGGACTAGCGGGAGATGGCTATGAGCAGTACTTC
CASSPRTPGLAGDGYEQYF
>TRBJ2-3|TRBV2|NA|NA
TGTGCCGGCTTTGAGGGTAGCACAGATACGCAGTATTTT
CAGFEGSTDTQYF
>TRBJ2-1|TRBV18|NA|NA
TGTGCCAGCTCGATACGGGGCCTGGGCTCCTACAATGAGCAGTTCTTC
CASSIRGLGSYNEQFF
>TRBJ2-1|TRBV5-6|NA|TRBD2
TGTGCCAGCAGCTCACTAGCGGGACCCTACAATGAGCAGTTCTTC
CASSSLAGPYNEQFF
>TRBJ2-5|TRBV28|many|TRBD2
TGTGCCACTCTCGGGGCGGGAGAGGGGCAAGAGACCCAGTACTTC
CATLGAGEGQETQYF